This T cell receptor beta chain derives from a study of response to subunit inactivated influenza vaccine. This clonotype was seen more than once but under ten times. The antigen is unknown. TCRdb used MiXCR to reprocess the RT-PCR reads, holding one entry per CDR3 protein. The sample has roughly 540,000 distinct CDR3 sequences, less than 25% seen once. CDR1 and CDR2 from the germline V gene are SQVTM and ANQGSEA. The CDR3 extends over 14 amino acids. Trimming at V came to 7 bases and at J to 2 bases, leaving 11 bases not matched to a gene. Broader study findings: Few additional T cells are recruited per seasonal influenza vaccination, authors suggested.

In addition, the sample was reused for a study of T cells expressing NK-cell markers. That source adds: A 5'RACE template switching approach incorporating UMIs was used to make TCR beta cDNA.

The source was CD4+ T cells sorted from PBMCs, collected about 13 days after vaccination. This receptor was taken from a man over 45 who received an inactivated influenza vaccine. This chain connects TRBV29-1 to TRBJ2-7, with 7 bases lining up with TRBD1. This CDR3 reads CSAHDQGETYEQYF. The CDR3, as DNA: TGCAGCGCCCACGACCAGGGGGAAACCTACGAGCAGTACTTC.